This TCR beta chain was sequenced during a study of blood T cells in healthy people across ages. Then a second PCR, running roughly 6 to 12 cycles, was carried out with a sample-barcoded 5' primer and a J-beta primer mix. TCRdb recomputed calls from the 5' RACE reads with MiXCR, one row per CDR3 protein. Among about 800,000 distinct CDR3 sequences listed, about 45% were seen once. This CDR3 is built from 16 residues. Germline CDR1 LGHNA, CDR2 YNFKEQ. V lost 0 bases to trimming and J lost 2 bases; unmatched junction nucleotides: 7. The source material was blood. The genes are TRBV4-2 and TRBJ2-7; 7 bases fit TRBD1. The sequence came from a man older than 75 in good health. The CDR3 protein is CASSQDLRDRAYEQYF. CDR3 nucleotide sequence: TGTGCCAGCAGCCAAGATCTTAGGGACAGAGCCTACGAGCAGTACTTC.